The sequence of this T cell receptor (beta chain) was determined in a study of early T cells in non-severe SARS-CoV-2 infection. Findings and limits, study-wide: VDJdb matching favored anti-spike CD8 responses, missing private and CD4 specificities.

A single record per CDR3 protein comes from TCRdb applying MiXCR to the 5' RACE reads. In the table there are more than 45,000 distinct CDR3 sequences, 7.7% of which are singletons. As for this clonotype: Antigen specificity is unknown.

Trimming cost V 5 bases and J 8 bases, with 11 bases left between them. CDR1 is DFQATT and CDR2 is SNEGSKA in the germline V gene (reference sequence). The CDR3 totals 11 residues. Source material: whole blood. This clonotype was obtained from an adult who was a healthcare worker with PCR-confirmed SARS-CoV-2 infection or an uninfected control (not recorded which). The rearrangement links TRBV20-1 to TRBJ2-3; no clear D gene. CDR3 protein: CSAPTAGTQYF. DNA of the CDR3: TGCAGTGCTCCCACCGCCGGTACGCAGTATTTT.